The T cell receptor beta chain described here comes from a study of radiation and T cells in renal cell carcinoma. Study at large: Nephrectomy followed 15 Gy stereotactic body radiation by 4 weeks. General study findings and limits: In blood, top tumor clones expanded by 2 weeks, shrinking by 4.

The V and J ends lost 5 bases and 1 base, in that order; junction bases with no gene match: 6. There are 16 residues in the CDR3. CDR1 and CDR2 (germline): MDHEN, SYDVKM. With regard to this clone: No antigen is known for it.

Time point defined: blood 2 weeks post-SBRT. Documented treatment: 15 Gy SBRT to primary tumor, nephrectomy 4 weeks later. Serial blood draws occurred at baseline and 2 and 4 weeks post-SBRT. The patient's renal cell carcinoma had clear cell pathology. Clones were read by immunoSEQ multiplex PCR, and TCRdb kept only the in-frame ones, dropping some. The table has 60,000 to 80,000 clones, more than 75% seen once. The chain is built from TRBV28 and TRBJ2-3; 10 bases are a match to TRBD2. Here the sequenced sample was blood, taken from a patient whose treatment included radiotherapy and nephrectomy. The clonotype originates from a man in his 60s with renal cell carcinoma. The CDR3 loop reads CASSGSSGSGTDTQYF. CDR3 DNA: TGTGCCAGCAGTGGATCTAGCGGGAGCGGCACAGATACGCAGTATTTT.